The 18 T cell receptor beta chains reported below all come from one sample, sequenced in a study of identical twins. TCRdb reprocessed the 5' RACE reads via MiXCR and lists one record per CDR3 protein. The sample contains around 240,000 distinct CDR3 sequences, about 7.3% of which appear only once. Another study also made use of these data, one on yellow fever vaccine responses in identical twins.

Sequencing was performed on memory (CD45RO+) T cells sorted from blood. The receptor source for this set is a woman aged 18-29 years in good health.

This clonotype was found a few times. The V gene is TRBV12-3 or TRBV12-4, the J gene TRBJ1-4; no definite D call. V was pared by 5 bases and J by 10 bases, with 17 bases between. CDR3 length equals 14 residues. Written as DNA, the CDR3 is TGTGCCAGCAGTCACCCCTACCGGTTTAGAAAACTGTTTTTT. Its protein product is CASSHPYRFRKLFF.

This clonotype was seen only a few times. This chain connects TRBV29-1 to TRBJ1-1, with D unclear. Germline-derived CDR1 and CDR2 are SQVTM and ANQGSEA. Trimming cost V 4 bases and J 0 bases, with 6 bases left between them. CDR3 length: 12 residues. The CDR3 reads CSVVRMNTEAFF. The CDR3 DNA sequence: TGCAGCGTTGTACGGATGAACACTGAAGCTTTCTTT.

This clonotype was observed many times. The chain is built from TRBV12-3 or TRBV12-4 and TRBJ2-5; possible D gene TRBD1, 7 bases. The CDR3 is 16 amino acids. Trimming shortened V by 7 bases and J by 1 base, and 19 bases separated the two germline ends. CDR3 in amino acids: CASNGGQFCLQETQYF. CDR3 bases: TGTGCCAGCAACGGGGGACAGTTCTGCCTCCAAGAGACCCAGTACTTC.

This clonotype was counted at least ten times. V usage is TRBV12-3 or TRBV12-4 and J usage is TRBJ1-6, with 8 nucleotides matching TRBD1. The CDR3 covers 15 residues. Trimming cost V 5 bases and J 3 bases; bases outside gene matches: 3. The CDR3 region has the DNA TGTGCCAGCAGTCAAACAGGGGGCTATAATTCACCCCTCCACTTT. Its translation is CASSQTGGYNSPLHF.

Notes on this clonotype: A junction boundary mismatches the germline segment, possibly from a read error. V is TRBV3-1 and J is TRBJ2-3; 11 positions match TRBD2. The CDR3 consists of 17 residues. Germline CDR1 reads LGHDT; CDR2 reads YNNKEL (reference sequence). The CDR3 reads CASCQAASGRTLDTQYF. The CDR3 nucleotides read TGTGCCAGCTGCCAAGCGGCTAGCGGGAGGACCTTAGATACGCAGTATTTT.

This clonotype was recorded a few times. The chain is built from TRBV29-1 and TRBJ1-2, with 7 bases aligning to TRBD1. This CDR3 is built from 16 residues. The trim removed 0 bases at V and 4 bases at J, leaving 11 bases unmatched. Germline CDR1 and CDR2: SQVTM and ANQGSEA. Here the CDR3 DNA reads TGCAGCGTTGAAGATCTCCCCAGGGGGGGCCTCTATGGCTACACCTTC. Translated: CSVEDLPRGGLYGYTF.

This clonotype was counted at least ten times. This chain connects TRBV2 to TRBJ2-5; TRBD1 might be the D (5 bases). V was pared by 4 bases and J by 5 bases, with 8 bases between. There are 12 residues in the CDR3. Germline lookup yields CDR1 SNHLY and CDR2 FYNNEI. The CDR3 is CASSAGSETQYF. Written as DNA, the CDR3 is TGTGCCAGCAGTGCAGGGTCGGAGACCCAGTACTTC. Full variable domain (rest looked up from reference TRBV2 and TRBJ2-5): EPEVTQTPSHQVTQMGQEVILRCVPISNHLYFYWYRQILGQKVEFLVSFYNNEISEKSEIFDDQFSVERPDGSNFTLKIRSTKLEDSAMYFCASSAGSETQYFGPGTRLLVL.

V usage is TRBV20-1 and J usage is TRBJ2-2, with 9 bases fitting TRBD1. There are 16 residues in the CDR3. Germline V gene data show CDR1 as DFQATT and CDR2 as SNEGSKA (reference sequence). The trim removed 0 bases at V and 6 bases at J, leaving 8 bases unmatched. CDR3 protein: CSARDSRTGEAGELFF. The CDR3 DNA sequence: TGCAGTGCTAGAGATAGTCGGACAGGGGAGGCCGGGGAGCTGTTTTTT.

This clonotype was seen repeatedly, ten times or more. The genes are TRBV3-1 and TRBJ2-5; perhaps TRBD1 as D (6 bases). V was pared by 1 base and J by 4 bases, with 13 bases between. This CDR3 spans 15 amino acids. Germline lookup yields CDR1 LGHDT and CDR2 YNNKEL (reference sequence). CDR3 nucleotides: TGTGCCAGCAGCCAAGGGCAGGGGTTGAGAGAGACCCAGTACTTC. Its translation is CASSQGQGLRETQYF.

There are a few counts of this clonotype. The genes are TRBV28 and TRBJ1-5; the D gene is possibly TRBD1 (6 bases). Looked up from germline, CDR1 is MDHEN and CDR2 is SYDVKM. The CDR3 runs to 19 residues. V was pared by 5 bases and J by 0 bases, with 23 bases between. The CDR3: CASSQPAGHQKDSNQPQHF. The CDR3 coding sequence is TGTGCCAGCAGTCAACCCGCGGGACACCAAAAAGATAGCAATCAGCCCCAGCATTTT.

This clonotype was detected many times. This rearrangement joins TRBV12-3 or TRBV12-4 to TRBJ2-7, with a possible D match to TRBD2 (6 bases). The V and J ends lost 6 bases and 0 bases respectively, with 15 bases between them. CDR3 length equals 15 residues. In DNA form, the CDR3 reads TGTGCCAGCAGCCCGTGGGCGGGGAGCTCCTACGAGCAGTACTTC. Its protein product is CASSPWAGSSYEQYF.

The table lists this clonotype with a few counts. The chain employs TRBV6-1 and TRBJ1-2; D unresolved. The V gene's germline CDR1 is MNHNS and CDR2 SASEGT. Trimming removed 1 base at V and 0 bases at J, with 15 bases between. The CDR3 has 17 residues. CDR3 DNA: TGTGCCAGCAGTGAAGTGGTATACACTCCAACTAACTATGGCTACACCTTC. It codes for CASSEVVYTPTNYGYTF.

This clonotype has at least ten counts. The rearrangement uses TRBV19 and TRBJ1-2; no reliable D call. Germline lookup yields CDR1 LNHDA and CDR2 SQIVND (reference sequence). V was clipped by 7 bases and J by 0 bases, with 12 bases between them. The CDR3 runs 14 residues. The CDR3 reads CASKAAMTNYGYTF. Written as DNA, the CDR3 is TGTGCCAGTAAGGCCGCCATGACTAACTATGGCTACACCTTC.

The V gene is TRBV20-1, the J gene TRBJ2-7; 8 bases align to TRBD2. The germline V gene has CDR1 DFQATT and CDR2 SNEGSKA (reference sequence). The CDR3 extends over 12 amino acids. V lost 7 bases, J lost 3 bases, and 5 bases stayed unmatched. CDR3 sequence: CSVSAGGYEQYF. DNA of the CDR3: TGCAGTGTCAGCGCGGGAGGCTACGAGCAGTACTTC.

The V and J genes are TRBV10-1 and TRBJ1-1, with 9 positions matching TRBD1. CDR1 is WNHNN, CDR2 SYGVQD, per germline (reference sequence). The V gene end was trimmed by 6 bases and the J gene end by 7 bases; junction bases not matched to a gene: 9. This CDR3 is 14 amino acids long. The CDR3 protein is CASSDRDREGEAFF. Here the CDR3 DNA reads TGCGCCAGCAGCGACCGGGACAGGGAAGGTGAAGCTTTCTTT.

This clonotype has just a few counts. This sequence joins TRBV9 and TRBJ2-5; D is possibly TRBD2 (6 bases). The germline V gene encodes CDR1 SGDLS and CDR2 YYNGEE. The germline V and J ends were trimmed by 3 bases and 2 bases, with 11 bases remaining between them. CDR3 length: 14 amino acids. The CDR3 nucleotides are TGTGCCAGCAGCGATAGCGGAGGACAAGAGACCCAGTACTTC. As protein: CASSDSGGQETQYF.

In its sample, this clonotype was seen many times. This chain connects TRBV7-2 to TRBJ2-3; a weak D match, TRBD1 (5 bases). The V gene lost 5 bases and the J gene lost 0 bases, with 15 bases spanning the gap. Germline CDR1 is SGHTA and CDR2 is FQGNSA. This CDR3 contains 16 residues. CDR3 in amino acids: CASSEGVRRSTDTQYF. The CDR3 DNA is TGTGCCAGCAGCGAAGGGGTGAGACGTAGCACAGATACGCAGTATTTT.

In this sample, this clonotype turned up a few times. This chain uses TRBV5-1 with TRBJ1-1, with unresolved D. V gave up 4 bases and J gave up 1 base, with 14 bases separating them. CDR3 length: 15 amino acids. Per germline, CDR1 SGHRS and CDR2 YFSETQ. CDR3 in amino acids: CASSREQQANTEAFF. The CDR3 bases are TGCGCCAGCAGCAGGGAACAACAAGCGAACACTGAAGCTTTCTTT.